Below, 30 T cell receptor beta chains from the same sample are listed, as sequenced in a study of blood T cell repertoires in COVID-19. Here immunoSEQ multiplex PCR was the method, and the copy in TCRdb shows in-frame clones only, minus some. The repertoire has tens of thousands of clones, more than 85% of them found once; the top ten carry around 7.4%. What was sequenced was peripheral blood. The receptors derive from a human donor with active COVID-19. The donor label of this sample is uncertain.

The chain employs TRBV28 and TRBJ2-1; 11 positions match TRBD1. Germline assignment: CDR1 MDHEN and CDR2 SYDVKM. The junction had 8 bases not matched to a gene; V was cut back by 3 bases and J by 4 bases. CDR3 length equals 17 residues. The CDR3 nucleotides read TGTGCCAGCAGTTTGATCAAGGGACAGGGGGAATACAATGAGCAGTTCTTC. Protein: CASSLIKGQGEYNEQFF.

This clone is termed medium-sized. The chain joins TRBV18 to TRBJ2-1; D possibly corresponds to TRBD1 (6 bases). Germline V lookup: CDR1 KGHSH, CDR2 LQKENI. V was pared by 3 bases and J by 7 bases, with 16 bases between. This CDR3 comprises 15 residues. The CDR3 DNA reads as TGTGCCAGCTCACCGGGGGACACCCCCTGGAATGAGCAGTTCTTC. The encoded protein is CASSPGDTPWNEQFF.

In regard to this clone: One junction end does not reproduce the germline sequence, and a read error may be involved. V gene TRBV11-1 combines with J gene TRBJ1-2; TRBD1 aligns across 9 bases. CDR1 is SGHAT and CDR2 is FQDESV in the germline V gene (reference sequence). The CDR3 length is 11 residues. The CDR3 DNA reads TGTGCCAGCAGAGGGGACAGGGTCGTTCGCTTC. Protein product: CASRGDRVVRF.

The J gene is TRBJ2-2, the V gene TRBV2; 9 bases map to TRBD1. Trimming removed 7 bases from V and 2 bases from J; junction bases left unmatched: 14. This CDR3 comprises 18 residues. The germline V gene has CDR1 SNHLY and CDR2 FYNNEI. CDR3 DNA: TGTGCCAGCAAGGAGGGGGACAGGGCTAATTTAAACACCGGGGAGCTGTTTTTT. It specifies CASKEGDRANLNTGELFF.

The chain links TRBV6-2 or TRBV6-3 to TRBJ2-7, with 8 bases that match TRBD2. V trimming: 0 bases; J trimming: 7 bases; junction bases outside the gene matches: 2. The V gene's germline CDR1 is MNHEY and CDR2 SVGEGT. The CDR3 spans 13 residues. CDR3 sequence: CASSYSRLAEQYF. The CDR3 bases are TGTGCCAGCAGTTACTCGCGACTAGCGGAGCAGTACTTC.

The J gene is TRBJ2-7, the V gene TRBV11-3; D ambiguous. The germline CDR1 and CDR2 sequences are SGHNT and YENEEA. V was cut by 1 base and J by 4 bases, with 2 bases left in between. The CDR3 consists of 11 residues. CDR3 bases: TGTGCCAGCAGCTTAGCTTACGAGCAGTACTTC. This encodes CASSLAYEQYF.

The rearrangement joins TRBV19 to TRBJ2-4; D might be TRBD1 (5 bases). The CDR3 spans 13 residues. Germline V gene lookup returns CDR1 LNHDA and CDR2 SQIVND (reference sequence). V was clipped by 7 bases and J by 4 bases, with 11 bases between them. The CDR3 coding sequence is TGTGCCAGTATGACGGACAAAAAAAACATTCAGTACTTC. Protein: CASMTDKKNIQYF.

The chain employs TRBV12-5 and TRBJ1-1; D is unclear. CDR1 LGHNT and CDR2 FRNRAP come from the germline V gene. The CDR3 spans 12 residues. Trimming shortened V by 4 bases and J by 4 bases, and 7 bases separated the two germline ends. CDR3 region: CASGSRGTEAFF. The CDR3 coding sequence is TGTGCTAGTGGTTCACGGGGCACTGAAGCTTTCTTT. The variable domain in full, with the rest retrieved from reference TRBV12-5 and TRBJ1-1, is DARVTQTPRHKVTEMGQEVTMRCQPILGHNTVFWYRQTMMQGLELLAYFRNRAPLDDSGMPKDRFSAEMPDATLATLKIQPSEPRDSAVYFCASGSRGTEAFFGQGTRLTVV.

The chain joins TRBV6-5 to TRBJ1-2; 7 bases are a match to TRBD1. CDR1 and CDR2 from the germline V gene are MNHEY and SVGAGI. The V segment lost 5 bases and the J segment 0 bases; nucleotides outside the gene matches: 6. The CDR3 length is 15 residues. CDR3 loop: CASSRRTGSNYGYTF. DNA for the CDR3: TGTGCCAGCAGTAGACGGACAGGATCTAACTATGGCTACACCTTC.

This clone was counted only a few times. The CDR3 DNA follows: TGTGCCAGCAGCCTGACTAGCACAATTGGCTCCGGGGAGCTGTTTTTT. Its translation: CASSLTSTIGSGELFF. The chain joins TRBV9 to TRBJ2-2; 7 nucleotides agree with TRBD2. This CDR3 has 16 residues. Germline loops: CDR1 SGDLS, CDR2 YYNGEE. With V trimmed by 4 bases and J by 6 bases, 12 bases remained unmatched.

V gene TRBV7-3 combines with J gene TRBJ1-6; D not resolved. From germline, CDR1 is SGHTA and CDR2 FQGTGA. The CDR3 runs to 13 residues. The V end lost 1 base, the J end lost 12 bases, and 10 bases lay between the germline ends. The CDR3 coding sequence is TGTGCCAGCAGCTTAAATACGCGGCTACCCCTCCACTTT. Its translation: CASSLNTRLPLHF.

The chain joins TRBV6-5 to TRBJ2-7; 7 nucleotides align to TRBD1. This CDR3 contains 14 residues. Germline CDR1 and CDR2: MNHEY and SVGAGI. The V gene end was trimmed by 6 bases and the J gene end by 2 bases; junction bases not matched to a gene: 7. For the CDR3, the DNA is TGTGCCAGCAGGCCTCGACAGGGAGCCTACGAGCAGTACTTC. Translating it yields CASRPRQGAYEQYF.

The CDR3 nucleotides are TGTGCCAGCAGCTTATATCCTGATCAGCCCCAGCATTTT. This sequence encodes CASSLYPDQPQHF. The chain carries TRBV7-3 and TRBJ1-5; D not resolved. Trimming removed 2 bases at V and 5 bases at J, with 7 bases between. CDR3 length: 13 amino acids. Germline V gene sequence: CDR1 SGHTA, CDR2 FQGTGA.

The chain recombines TRBV5-1 with TRBJ2-7; 10 nucleotides match TRBD1. V shed 4 bases, J shed 7 bases, and the junction held 11 bases outside the gene matches. Germline V gene lookup returns CDR1 SGHRS and CDR2 YFSETQ. The CDR3 runs 15 residues. CDR3 nucleotide sequence: TGCGCCAGCAGCACCCGGACAGGGGGTTTAGGGGAGCAGTACTTC. Its protein is CASSTRTGGLGEQYF.

This clone was recorded only once. The CDR3 sequence is CASSYSRAGRDNEQFF. The CDR3, as DNA: TGTGCCAGCAGTTACTCGAGGGCGGGGCGGGACAATGAGCAGTTCTTC. The chain recombines TRBV6-2 or TRBV6-3 with TRBJ2-1, with D tentatively TRBD2 (6 bases). From germline, CDR1 is MNHEY and CDR2 SVGEGT. Between the trimmed V and J ends, which lost 0 bases and 5 bases, there was a span of 14 bases. CDR3 length: 16 residues.

The CDR3 is CASSNDRDEQYF. Here the CDR3 DNA reads TGTGCCAGCAGCAACGACAGGGACGAGCAGTACTTC. The rearrangement links TRBV11-3 to TRBJ2-7, with 7 bases aligning to TRBD1. V lost 5 bases to trimming and J lost 5 bases; unmatched junction nucleotides: 3. CDR1 and CDR2 from the germline V gene are SGHNT and YENEEA. The CDR3 extends over 12 amino acids.

J is TRBJ1-1 and V is TRBV11-2, with a weak D call TRBD1 (5 bases). The ends were cut back, 3 bases at V and 11 bases at J, with 16 bases in the middle. Germline loops: CDR1 SGHAT, CDR2 FQNNGV. The CDR3 has 13 residues. CDR3 DNA: TGTGCCAGCAGCTTGGAACTCCCCGGGGGGGCTTTCTTT. This gives the protein CASSLELPGGAFF.

This clone was recorded once. The junction departs from germline at one end; a sequencing error may be responsible. V is TRBV5-1 and J is TRBJ1-2; TRBD1 might be the D (6 bases). CDR1 and CDR2 from the germline V gene are SGHRS and YFSETQ. The CDR3 extends over 14 amino acids. The DNA for the CDR3 is TGCGCCAGCACCTTGAATTCTGGGACATATGGCTACACCTTC. Amino acids: CASTLNSGTYGYTF.

The genes are TRBV18 and TRBJ1-5; TRBD1 agrees at 7 bases. The CDR3 is 15 amino acids. J was trimmed by 3 bases and V by 1 base; bases with no gene match: 3. Germline CDR1 KGHSH, CDR2 LQKENI. CDR3 region: CASSPQGASNQPQHF. The CDR3 DNA follows: TGTGCCAGCTCACCACAGGGGGCCTCCAATCAGCCCCAGCATTTT.

V is TRBV6-1 and J is TRBJ2-2, with a possible D match to TRBD1 (5 bases). The germline V gene encodes CDR1 MNHNS and CDR2 SASEGT. Trimming stripped 2 bases from V and 7 bases from J, with 11 bases between. The CDR3 extends over 14 amino acids. Here the CDR3 reads CASSEQGWSGELFF. In DNA, the CDR3 is TGTGCCAGCAGTGAACAGGGCTGGAGCGGGGAGCTGTTTTTT.

This rearrangement joins TRBV6-5 to TRBJ2-7, with TRBD1 matching 9 bases. The CDR3 is made up of 15 amino acids. The germline V gene encodes CDR1 MNHEY and CDR2 SVGAGI. J lost 4 bases, V lost 8 bases, and 12 bases had no gene match. CDR3: CASGATTGGAYEQYF. The CDR3 coding sequence is TGTGCCAGCGGAGCCACTACAGGGGGCGCTTACGAGCAGTACTTC.

The gene calls are TRBV5-1 and TRBJ2-2; possible D gene TRBD1, 6 bases. Germline-derived CDR1 and CDR2 are SGHRS and YFSETQ. The CDR3 loop spans 14 amino acids. Trimming stripped 4 bases from V and 5 bases from J, with 12 bases between. This chain's CDR3 is CASSVQQGTGELFF. CDR3 bases: TGCGCCAGCAGCGTCCAACAGGGAACCGGGGAGCTGTTTTTT.

The chain has TRBV7-8 and TRBJ2-7; tentative D call: TRBD2 (6 bases). This CDR3 is 15 amino acids long. Trimming left V 2 bases short and J 0 bases short, with 11 bases between. Germline V lookup: CDR1 SGHVS, CDR2 FQNEAQ. The CDR3 reads CASSLWGDSSYEQYF. CDR3 coding DNA: TGTGCCAGCAGCTTATGGGGGGATAGCTCCTACGAGCAGTACTTC.

The chain links TRBV29-1 to TRBJ1-1; 10 positions agree with TRBD1. With V trimmed by 1 base and J by 5 bases, 10 bases remained unmatched. Germline values: CDR1 SQVTM, CDR2 ANQGSEA. CDR3 size: 16 residues. The CDR3 sequence: CSVEGGTGEWVTEAFF. In DNA, the CDR3 is TGCAGCGTTGAAGGGGGGACAGGGGAGTGGGTAACTGAAGCTTTCTTT.

The chain carries TRBV9 and TRBJ2-7; a possible D gene is TRBD2 (6 bases). The CDR3 runs to 13 residues. CDR1 and CDR2 (germline): SGDLS, YYNGEE. V lost 3 bases and J lost 5, with 12 bases in between. CDR3 in DNA: TGTGCCAGCAGCGGACCGAGGGAGGACGAGCAGTACTTC. This encodes CASSGPREDEQYF.

The V gene is TRBV27, the J gene TRBJ2-1; the D gene is possibly TRBD2 (6 bases). Between the trimmed V and J ends, which lost 6 bases and 0 bases, there was a span of 15 bases. Looked up from germline, CDR1 is MNHEY and CDR2 is SMNVEV (reference sequence). This CDR3 has 16 amino acids. CDR3 sequence: CASSSGSVSSYNEQFF. Here the CDR3 DNA reads TGTGCCAGCAGCTCCGGGAGTGTAAGCTCCTACAATGAGCAGTTCTTC.

The chain has TRBV7-2 and TRBJ2-7; D perhaps matches TRBD2 (6 bases). Trimming removed 6 bases at V and 5 bases at J, with 11 bases between. The CDR3 runs 12 residues. Germline loops: CDR1 SGHTA, CDR2 FQGNSA. The CDR3 DNA reads as TGTGCCAGCAGGGGCTGGGGGGACGAGCAGTACTTC. This sequence encodes CASRGWGDEQYF.

This chain links TRBV5-1 with TRBJ1-1; D remains ambiguous. CDR3 size: 15 residues. V dropped 3 bases and J dropped 3 bases, with 15 bases sitting between them. Germline-derived CDR1 and CDR2 are SGHRS and YFSETQ. As DNA, the CDR3 is TGCGCCAGCAGCTCAGTAGACATTGCTGACACTGAAGCTTTCTTT. This translates into CASSSVDIADTEAFF.

The V and J genes are TRBV6-2 or TRBV6-3 and TRBJ1-1, with no clear D. This CDR3 region has 13 residues. Trimming pared 2 bases from V and 7 bases from J, leaving 11 bases between. The germline CDR1 and CDR2 sequences are MNHEY and SVGEGT. DNA of the CDR3: TGTGCCAGCAGTTACCGACCGGGATATGAAGCTTTCTTT. It codes for CASSYRPGYEAFF.

The rearrangement links TRBV5-6 to TRBJ1-6; 8 bases line up with TRBD1. The ends lost 0 bases at V and 7 bases at J; junction bases unmatched: 9. The CDR3 is 17 amino acids. Germline V gives CDR1 SGHDT, CDR2 YYEEEE. CDR3 sequence (DNA): TGTGCCAGCAGCTTGGCCTCGTACAGGGGGTGGAATTCACCCCTCCACTTT. Its translation is CASSLASYRGWNSPLHF. The full variable domain, rest sourced from reference TRBV5-6 and TRBJ1-6, is DAGVTQSPTHLIKTRGQQVTLRCSPKSGHDTVSWYQQALGQGPQFIFQYYEEEERQRGNFPDRFSGHQFPNYSSELNVNALLLGDSALYLCASSLASYRGWNSPLHFGNGTRLTVT.